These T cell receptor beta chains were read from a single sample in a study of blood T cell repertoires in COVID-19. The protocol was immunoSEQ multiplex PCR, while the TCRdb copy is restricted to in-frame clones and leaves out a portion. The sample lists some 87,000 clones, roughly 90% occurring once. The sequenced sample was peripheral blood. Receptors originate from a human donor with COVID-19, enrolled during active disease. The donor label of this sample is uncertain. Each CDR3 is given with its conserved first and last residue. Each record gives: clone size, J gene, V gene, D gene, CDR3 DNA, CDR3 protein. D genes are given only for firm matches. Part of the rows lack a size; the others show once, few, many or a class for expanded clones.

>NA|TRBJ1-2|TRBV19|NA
TGTGCCAGTAGTCGGTTAGCTAACTATGGCTACACCTTC
CASSRLANYGYTF
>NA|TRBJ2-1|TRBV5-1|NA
TGCGCCAGCAGCGAGAAGTCGTACAATGAGCAGTTCTTC
CASSEKSYNEQFF
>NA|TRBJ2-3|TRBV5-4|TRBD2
TGTGCCAGCAGCTTCAGAGTCAGGCGGGGGGCCTTCACAGATACGCAGTATTTT
CASSFRVRRGAFTDTQYF
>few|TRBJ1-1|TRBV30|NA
TGTGCCTGGGCCCGGGGCACTGAAGCTTTCTTT
CAWARGTEAFF
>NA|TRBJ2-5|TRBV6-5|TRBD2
TGTGCCAGCAGTTACGGAACGGGAGGGCATGGAGAGACCCAGTACTTC
CASSYGTGGHGETQYF
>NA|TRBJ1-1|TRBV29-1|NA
TGCAGCGTTTCTCCGAAGGGGCTACGGGCTGAAGCTTTCTTT
CSVSPKGLRAEAFF
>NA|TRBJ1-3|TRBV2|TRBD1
TGTGCCAGCACGGGACAGGGGTTGTCTGGAAACACCATATATTTT
CASTGQGLSGNTIYF
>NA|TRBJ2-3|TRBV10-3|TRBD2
TGTGCCATCAGTGCGGGACTAGCGGGCACAGATACGCAGTATTTT
CAISAGLAGTDTQYF
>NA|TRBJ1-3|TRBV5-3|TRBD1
TGTGCCAGAAGCTTGCAGGGGACAGTTTTCTCTGGAAACACCATATATTTT
CARSLQGTVFSGNTIYF
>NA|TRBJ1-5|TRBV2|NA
TGTGCCAGCAGAGTCCAGGGTGACAATCAGCCCCAGCATTTT
CASRVQGDNQPQHF
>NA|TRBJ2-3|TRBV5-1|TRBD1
TGCGCCAGCAAGCCGGGACAGCACACAGATACGCAGTATTTT
CASKPGQHTDTQYF
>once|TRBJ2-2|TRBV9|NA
TGTGCCAGCAGGCGGGATCTAGTCGGGGAGCTGTTTTTT
CASRRDLVGELFF
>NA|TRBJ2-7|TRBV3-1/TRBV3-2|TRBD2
TGTGCCAGCAGCCAAGAGGCTAGCGGGGGCTACGAGCAGTACTTC
CASSQEASGGYEQYF
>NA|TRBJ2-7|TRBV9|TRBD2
TGTGCCAGCAGCGCGGGGGGGAATCCCTACGAGCAGTACTTC
CASSAGGNPYEQYF
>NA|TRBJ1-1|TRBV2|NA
TGTGCCAGCAAAAATAGGGGCTACGGCACTGAAGCTTTCTTT
CASKNRGYGTEAFF
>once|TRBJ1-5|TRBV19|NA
TGTGCCAGTAGGGCCCAGGAGGGGAGCAATCAGCCCCAGCATTTT
CASRAQEGSNQPQHF
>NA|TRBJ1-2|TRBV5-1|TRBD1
TGCGCCAGCAGCTTGCTTCCAGGGGGGATTAACTATGGCTACACCTTC
CASSLLPGGINYGYTF
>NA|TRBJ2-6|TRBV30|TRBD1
TGTGCCTTACCAACAGGGGGCGCTGGGGCCAACGTCCTGACTTTC
CALPTGGAGANVLTF
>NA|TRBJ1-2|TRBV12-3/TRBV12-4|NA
TGTGCCAGCAGTTTAGCCAGAAACTATGGCTACACCTTC
CASSLARNYGYTF
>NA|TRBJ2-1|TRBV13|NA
TGTGCCAGCAGCTTGGGGGCCGGCTCCTACAATGAGCAGTTCTTC
CASSLGAGSYNEQFF
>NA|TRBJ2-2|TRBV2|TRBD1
TGTGCCAGCAGCGATACGGACAGGGGAGAAACCGGGGAGCTGTTTTTT
CASSDTDRGETGELFF
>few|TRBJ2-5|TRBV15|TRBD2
TGTGCCACCAGCTCCGGGGGGCTAGCGGGGGGCCAAGAGACCCAGTACTTC
CATSSGGLAGGQETQYF
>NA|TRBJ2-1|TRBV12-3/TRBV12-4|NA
TGTGCCAGCAGTTTAGGGGCGTACAATGAGCAGTTCTTC
CASSLGAYNEQFF
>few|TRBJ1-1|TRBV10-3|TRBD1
TGTGCCATCAGTGAGCTCCAGGGGGCTACTGAAGCTTTCTTT
CAISELQGATEAFF
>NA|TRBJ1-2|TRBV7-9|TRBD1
TGTGCCAGCAAAAGGGGGCTGCCCAACTATGGCTACACCTTC
CASKRGLPNYGYTF
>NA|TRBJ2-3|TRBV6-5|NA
TGTGCCAGCAGTTACTCGGCAGAAACGGGATCGCAGTATTTT
CASSYSAETGSQYF
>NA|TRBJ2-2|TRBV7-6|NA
TGTGCCAGCAGCTTAGCGAGTTTCTCTTACACCGGGGAGCTGTTTTTT
CASSLASFSYTGELFF
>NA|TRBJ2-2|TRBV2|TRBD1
TGTGCCAGCAGTGAAGCAGGGACAGGGCTGGGGGGGCTGTTTTTT
CASSEAGTGLGGLFF
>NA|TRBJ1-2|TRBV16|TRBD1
TGTGCCAGCAGCAAACGGACAGGGAGTAACTATGGCTACACCTTC
CASSKRTGSNYGYTF
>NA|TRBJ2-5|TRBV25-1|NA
TGTGCCAGCAGTGAATACAGCCAAGAGACCCAGTACTTC
CASSEYSQETQYF
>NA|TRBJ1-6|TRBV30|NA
TGTGCCTGGAGTGTACGTGACAGGTCCTGGAATTCACCCCTCCACTTT
CAWSVRDRSWNSPLHF
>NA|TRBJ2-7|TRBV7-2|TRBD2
TGTGCCAGCAGCTTGCGGGAGGAGTACGAGCAGTACTTC
CASSLREEYEQYF
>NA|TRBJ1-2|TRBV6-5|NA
TGTGCCGGGCTCGGCGTCTATGGCTACACCTTC
CAGLGVYGYTF
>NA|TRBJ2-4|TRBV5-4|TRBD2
TGTGCCAGCAGCATCCAGGGACTAGCGGGGGGGGAGGCCAAAAACATTCAGTACTTC
CASSIQGLAGGEAKNIQYF
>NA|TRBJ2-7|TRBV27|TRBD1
TGTGCCAGCACCCCGGGATGGGACAGGTCGAACGAGCAGTACTTC
CASTPGWDRSNEQYF
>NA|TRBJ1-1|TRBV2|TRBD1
TGTGCCAGCAGTGGCGGGACAGGGGGGACTGAAGCTTTCTTT
CASSGGTGGTEAFF
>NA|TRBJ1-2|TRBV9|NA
TGTGCCAGCAGCCCGGGGGACGACAGAAGCCGCGCCTTC
CASSPGDDRSRAF
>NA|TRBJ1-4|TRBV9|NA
TGTGCCAGCAGCCCACGACACCGGGGGGGGGAAAAACTGTTTTTT
CASSPRHRGGEKLFF
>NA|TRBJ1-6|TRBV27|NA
TGTGCCAGCAGTTACGATGAGAAGTTTTCACCCCTCCACTTT
CASSYDEKFSPLHF